A selection of T cell receptor beta chains follows, all from one sample in a study of T cells in Graves' hyperthyroidism and ophthalmopathy. Each CDR3 protein gets one entry after TCRdb re-called the multiplex PCR reads with MiXCR. The data contain about 580,000 distinct CDR3 sequences, about 45% of them singletons. The sample consisted of peripheral blood or thyroid tissue (not recorded which). The receptors shown here come from a young woman with Graves' hyperthyroidism. Both conserved end residues are part of each CDR3. Fields, in order: clone size, J gene, V gene, D gene, CDR3 DNA, CDR3 protein. D genes are given only for firm matches. For some rows the clone size is stated as once, few or many, or as a class when expanded; others skip it.

clone_size: NA
j_call: TRBJ2-5
v_call: TRBV9
d_call: TRBD1
cdr3_nt: TGTGCCAGCAGCGTAGGACAGGGAGTAAATCAGCCCCAGTACTTC
cdr3_aa: CASSVGQGVNQPQYF

clone_size: NA
j_call: TRBJ2-5
v_call: TRBV20-1
d_call: TRBD1
cdr3_nt: TGCAGTGCTTGGATGCCTTCTGGACAGGCCCAGTACTTC
cdr3_aa: CSAWMPSGQAQYF

clone_size: many
j_call: TRBJ2-3
v_call: TRBV15
d_call: NA
cdr3_nt: TGTGCCGTAAAATCGGACAGCATAACAGATACGCAGTATTTT
cdr3_aa: CAVKSDSITDTQYF

clone_size: NA
j_call: TRBJ2-6
v_call: TRBV5-4
d_call: TRBD1
cdr3_nt: TGTGCCAGCAGCTTGGGGGACAGCTCTGGGGCCAACGTCCTGACTTTC
cdr3_aa: CASSLGDSSGANVLTF

clone_size: NA
j_call: TRBJ1-2
v_call: TRBV2
d_call: NA
cdr3_nt: TGTGCCAGCAGTCGAGGGACTTATGGCTACACCTTC
cdr3_aa: CASSRGTYGYTF

clone_size: few
j_call: TRBJ2-3
v_call: TRBV5-1
d_call: NA
cdr3_nt: TGCGCCAGCAGCTTGGCGGCTACCCAAGGCGCAGATACGCAGTATTTT
cdr3_aa: CASSLAATQGADTQYF

clone_size: many
j_call: TRBJ2-7
v_call: TRBV4-1
d_call: NA
cdr3_nt: TGCGCCAGCAGCCAAGCTACGGGAGCGGCCTACGAGCAGTACTTC
cdr3_aa: CASSQATGAAYEQYF

clone_size: NA
j_call: TRBJ2-6
v_call: TRBV15
d_call: NA
cdr3_nt: TGTGCCACCAGCAAAAGTCAGGGCTCTGGGGCCAACGTCCTGACTTTC
cdr3_aa: CATSKSQGSGANVLTF

clone_size: many
j_call: TRBJ1-1
v_call: TRBV11-2
d_call: TRBD1
cdr3_nt: TGTGCCAGCAGCCAGGGGGACACTGAAGCTTTCTTT
cdr3_aa: CASSQGDTEAFF

clone_size: NA
j_call: TRBJ2-6
v_call: TRBV6-2/TRBV6-3
d_call: NA
cdr3_nt: TGTGCCAGCAGTTACGTTCCAGGAGCCCCATCTGGGGCCAACGTCCTGACTTTC
cdr3_aa: CASSYVPGAPSGANVLTF

clone_size: many
j_call: TRBJ1-5
v_call: TRBV12-3/TRBV12-4
d_call: NA
cdr3_nt: TGTGCCAGCAGTTTAACCCCCGACAGGAATAGCAATCAGCCCCAGCATTTT
cdr3_aa: CASSLTPDRNSNQPQHF

clone_size: many
j_call: TRBJ2-7
v_call: TRBV24-1
d_call: NA
cdr3_nt: TGTGCCACCAGTCCCAGGACAGTCCCCTACGAGCAGTACTTC
cdr3_aa: CATSPRTVPYEQYF

clone_size: NA
j_call: TRBJ2-3
v_call: TRBV6-1
d_call: NA
cdr3_nt: TGTGCCGCAGCGGGTAGGCTTGCTAGCACAGATACGCAGTATTTT
cdr3_aa: CAAAGRLASTDTQYF

clone_size: many
j_call: TRBJ1-6
v_call: TRBV20-1
d_call: TRBD1
cdr3_nt: TGCAGTGCTAAAAGACGACAGGGGGCGTATAATTCACCCCTCCACTTT
cdr3_aa: CSAKRRQGAYNSPLHF

clone_size: NA
j_call: TRBJ2-5
v_call: TRBV24-1
d_call: TRBD1
cdr3_nt: TGTGCCACCAGGACAGGGGGGGAGACCCAGTACTTC
cdr3_aa: CATRTGGETQYF

clone_size: many
j_call: TRBJ2-7
v_call: TRBV6-2/TRBV6-3
d_call: TRBD1
cdr3_nt: TGTGCCAGCGGTGGACAGGGCTCCTACGAGCAGTACTTC
cdr3_aa: CASGGQGSYEQYF

clone_size: NA
j_call: TRBJ1-3
v_call: TRBV4-1
d_call: TRBD1
cdr3_nt: TGCGCCAGCAGGCAAGCGGCAGGGGGTGGAAACACCATATATTTT
cdr3_aa: CASRQAAGGGNTIYF

clone_size: NA
j_call: TRBJ2-3
v_call: TRBV7-8
d_call: NA
cdr3_nt: TGTGCCAGCAGCCCGAGGCGCGCTAGCGATGGCCCAGATACGCAGTATTTT
cdr3_aa: CASSPRRASDGPDTQYF

clone_size: many
j_call: TRBJ2-5
v_call: TRBV7-9
d_call: TRBD2
cdr3_nt: TGTGCCAGCAGCTTAGTGGCTAGCGGGACCCAAGAGACCCAGTACTTC
cdr3_aa: CASSLVASGTQETQYF

clone_size: NA
j_call: TRBJ2-7
v_call: TRBV9
d_call: NA
cdr3_nt: TGTGCCAGCAGCGTAGGACGGGGGACCTACGAGCAGTACTTC
cdr3_aa: CASSVGRGTYEQYF

clone_size: NA
j_call: TRBJ1-6
v_call: TRBV20-1
d_call: TRBD1
cdr3_nt: TGCAGTGCGTCCCCCGGGACAGGGAGCAATTCACCCCTCCACTTT
cdr3_aa: CSASPGTGSNSPLHF

clone_size: once
j_call: TRBJ2-5
v_call: TRBV7-2
d_call: NA
cdr3_nt: TGTGCCAGCAGAACTAGGACCCAGTACTTC
cdr3_aa: CASRTRTQYF

clone_size: NA
j_call: TRBJ1-1
v_call: TRBV20-1
d_call: NA
cdr3_nt: TGCAGTGCTAGATTACGAAGATCGAACACTGAAGCTTTCTTT
cdr3_aa: CSARLRRSNTEAFF

clone_size: many
j_call: TRBJ1-1
v_call: TRBV10-3
d_call: NA
cdr3_nt: TGTGCCATCAGTGAGGGTATGGGGTTACTCTTT
cdr3_aa: CAISEGMGLLF

clone_size: NA
j_call: TRBJ2-5
v_call: TRBV2
d_call: TRBD2
cdr3_nt: TGTGCCAGCAGTGAGTGGTCTAGCGGGGACCAAGAGACCCAGTACTTC
cdr3_aa: CASSEWSSGDQETQYF

clone_size: NA
j_call: TRBJ2-1
v_call: TRBV7-3
d_call: NA
cdr3_nt: TGTGCCAGCAGCTTAGCCTGGAGCTCCTACAATGAGCAGTTCTTC
cdr3_aa: CASSLAWSSYNEQFF

clone_size: NA
j_call: TRBJ2-7
v_call: TRBV10-3
d_call: NA
cdr3_nt: TGTGCCATCAGTGAGTCGAGTCCGGCCTCCTACGAGCAGTACTTC
cdr3_aa: CAISESSPASYEQYF

clone_size: many
j_call: TRBJ1-1
v_call: TRBV24-1
d_call: NA
cdr3_nt: TGTGCCACCAGTGAATACGGGAGCACTGAAGCTTTCTTT
cdr3_aa: CATSEYGSTEAFF

clone_size: NA
j_call: TRBJ2-5
v_call: TRBV7-3
d_call: TRBD1
cdr3_nt: TGTGCCAGCAGCCATACCGGACAGGGGGCAGGGGAGACCCAGTACTTC
cdr3_aa: CASSHTGQGAGETQYF

clone_size: many
j_call: TRBJ1-4
v_call: TRBV15
d_call: NA
cdr3_nt: TGTGCCACCAGCAGAGATCGGTCAGGGGTGGGGGAAAAACTGTTTTTT
cdr3_aa: CATSRDRSGVGEKLFF

clone_size: many
j_call: TRBJ1-5
v_call: TRBV24-1
d_call: NA
cdr3_nt: TGTGCCCCGACCTCGGAGGACAATCAGCCCCAGCATTTT
cdr3_aa: CAPTSEDNQPQHF

clone_size: many
j_call: TRBJ2-7
v_call: TRBV4-1
d_call: TRBD2
cdr3_nt: TGCGCCAGCAGCCATGGGACTAGCAGTCCCCTCTACGAGCAGTACTTC
cdr3_aa: CASSHGTSSPLYEQYF

clone_size: NA
j_call: TRBJ2-1
v_call: TRBV7-6
d_call: NA
cdr3_nt: TGTGCCAGCAGTGAACCCCCTGGGGAGCAGTTCTTC
cdr3_aa: CASSEPPGEQFF

clone_size: many
j_call: TRBJ2-5
v_call: TRBV7-9
d_call: NA
cdr3_nt: TGTGCCAGCAGCTCCATGGGGGACTACCAAGAGACCCAGTACTTC
cdr3_aa: CASSSMGDYQETQYF

clone_size: NA
j_call: TRBJ1-6
v_call: TRBV5-1
d_call: NA
cdr3_nt: TGCGCTGGCAGCTTCGGTCGGCGGAGAGATAATTCACCCCTCCACTTT
cdr3_aa: CAGSFGRRRDNSPLHF

clone_size: once
j_call: TRBJ1-5
v_call: TRBV6-6
d_call: NA
cdr3_nt: TGTGCCGGCAGCCACGGGTCAGGGAGAAATCAGCCCCAGCATTTT
cdr3_aa: CAGSHGSGRNQPQHF

clone_size: NA
j_call: TRBJ2-2
v_call: TRBV7-3
d_call: TRBD2
cdr3_nt: TGTGCCAGCAGCTTTAGCGGGGAGTCCGGGGAGCTGTTTTTT
cdr3_aa: CASSFSGESGELFF

clone_size: many
j_call: TRBJ2-7
v_call: TRBV11-2
d_call: TRBD2
cdr3_nt: TGTGCCAGCAGCAGACTAGCGGGAGGCCTCGGCGAGCAGTACTTC
cdr3_aa: CASSRLAGGLGEQYF

clone_size: NA
j_call: TRBJ1-4
v_call: TRBV20-1
d_call: NA
cdr3_nt: TGCAGTGCGGGGGACTATCAGGATGCAACTAATGAAAAACTGTTTTTT
cdr3_aa: CSAGDYQDATNEKLFF

clone_size: many
j_call: TRBJ1-1
v_call: TRBV9
d_call: NA
cdr3_nt: TGTGCCAGCAGCCCAGAAGGGGTGAACACTGAAGCTTTCTTT
cdr3_aa: CASSPEGVNTEAFF

clone_size: many
j_call: TRBJ2-5
v_call: TRBV24-1
d_call: NA
cdr3_nt: TGTGCCACCAGTGACCCCGGATGGGGGTCCAAAGAGACCCAGTACTTC
cdr3_aa: CATSDPGWGSKETQYF

clone_size: NA
j_call: TRBJ1-1
v_call: TRBV2
d_call: NA
cdr3_nt: TGTGCTAGTCTGAAGGGGACTGAAGCTTCCTTT
cdr3_aa: CASLKGTEASF

clone_size: NA
j_call: TRBJ2-5
v_call: TRBV7-9
d_call: NA
cdr3_nt: TGTGCCAGCACAGGGGACGGTGCGACCCAGTACTTC
cdr3_aa: CASTGDGATQYF

clone_size: many
j_call: TRBJ2-7
v_call: TRBV4-2
d_call: NA
cdr3_nt: TGTGCCAGCAGCCAAAGCAGCCTCGGTCCTCTTCTACGCGAGCAGTACTTC
cdr3_aa: CASSQSSLGPLLREQYF

clone_size: many
j_call: TRBJ2-5
v_call: TRBV20-1
d_call: TRBD2
cdr3_nt: TGCAGTACACCGGGACTAGCGGGAGAGGGAGAGACCCAGTACTTC
cdr3_aa: CSTPGLAGEGETQYF

clone_size: many
j_call: TRBJ1-5
v_call: TRBV10-3
d_call: NA
cdr3_nt: TGTGCCATCAGTGGTGGGGTGAGGCAGCCCCAGCATTTT
cdr3_aa: CAISGGVRQPQHF

clone_size: NA
j_call: TRBJ1-2
v_call: TRBV6-5
d_call: NA
cdr3_nt: TGTGCCAGCAGTGCCCTCGGGACACGGTGGAGGGGCTACACCTTC
cdr3_aa: CASSALGTRWRGYTF